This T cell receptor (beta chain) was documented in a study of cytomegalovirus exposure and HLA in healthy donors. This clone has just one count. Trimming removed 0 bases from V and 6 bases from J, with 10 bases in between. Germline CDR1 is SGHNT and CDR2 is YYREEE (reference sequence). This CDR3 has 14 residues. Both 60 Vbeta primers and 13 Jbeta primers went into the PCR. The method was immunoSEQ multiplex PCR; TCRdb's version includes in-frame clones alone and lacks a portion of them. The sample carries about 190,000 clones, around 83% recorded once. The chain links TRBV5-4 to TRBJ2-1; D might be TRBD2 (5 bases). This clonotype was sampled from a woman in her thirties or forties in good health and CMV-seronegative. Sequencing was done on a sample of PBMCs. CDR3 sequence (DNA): TGTGCCAGCAGCTTGGCGGGAAGGGTCAATGAGCAGTTCTTC. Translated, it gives CASSLAGRVNEQFF.